This entry concerns a single T cell receptor beta chain. The CDR3 consists of 13 residues. Trimming shortened V by 8 bases and J by 0 bases, and 11 bases separated the two germline ends. The V gene's germline CDR1 is MNHEY and CDR2 SVGAGI. The TCR beta repertoire was assessed by survey-level immunoSEQ sequencing. Sequencing used immunoSEQ multiplex PCR; TCRdb keeps in-frame clones, though not all of them. The table includes under 90,000 clones, 80% to 95% detected once. This chain uses TRBV6-5 with TRBJ2-7; D might be TRBD2 (5 bases). What was sequenced was PBMCs. The receptor was isolated from a middle-aged man with rheumatoid arthritis. The CDR3 nucleotides are TGTGCCAGCTACCAAGGGAGCTCCTACGAGCAGTACTTC. It specifies CASYQGSSYEQYF.